This T cell receptor (beta chain) originates from a study of Ad26.COV2.S vaccination and SARS-CoV-2 variants. As for the study in general: The trial was COV1001 and the donor's arm was Ad26.COV2.S. Donor got 5x10^10 or 1x10^11 viral particles of Ad26.COV2.S.

Germline values: CDR1 MNHEY, CDR2 SVGEGT. CDR3 length: 16 amino acids. The V gene lost 4 bases and the J gene lost 6 bases, with 22 bases spanning the gap. TCRdb keeps only in-frame clones here, not all; method: immunoSEQ multiplex PCR. There are some 450,000 clones in the sample; 90% occur only once, and less than 5.5% lies in the top ten. The treatment denotes: over 15 received Ad26.COV2.S at low or high dose, single or two shots; about 5 received placebo; per-sample allocation not given. Vaccine and placebo recipients were sampled on day 63 after the first injection. Wuhan-strain spike was delivered by a replication-incompetent Ad26 vector.

The chain combines TRBV6-2 or TRBV6-3 with TRBJ2-7; D is undetermined. This clonotype originated in a person between 18 and 65 years old who received the Ad26.COV2.S COVID-19 vaccine or a placebo. The specimen comprised peripheral blood, sampled in a trial of Ad26.COV2.S vaccine versus placebo. The CDR3 sequence: CASSLFSTQLNSEQYF. CDR3 sequence (DNA): TGTGCCAGCAGTTTATTCTCGACACAACTCAACAGCGAGCAGTACTTC.